The clone carrying this T cell receptor beta chain was counted many times. The data were taken from a study of identical twins. CDR3 length equals 15 residues. The V end was cut by 3 bases, the J end by 6 bases, with 15 bases between. The donors were all healthy and Caucasian. A universal primer site arose from template switching, and cDNA bore unique molecular identifiers. TCRdb re-called the 5' RACE reads through MiXCR, storing one row per CDR3 protein. The table lists more than 250,000 distinct CDR3 sequences, more than 6.5% of them singletons. These data also featured in a second study, about yellow fever vaccine responses in identical twins. In that study: The authors reported partly convergent, partly personalized vaccine responses in identical twins.

The clonotype was recovered from a woman aged 18-35 years in good health. The sample comprised memory (CD45RO+) T cells sorted from blood. The chain joins TRBV12-3 or TRBV12-4 to TRBJ1-5; weak D call: TRBD1 (5 bases). CDR3 residues: CASSLRGAQGQPQHF. The CDR3 DNA reads TGTGCCAGCAGTTTGAGGGGCGCCCAGGGTCAGCCCCAGCATTTT.